This entry lists 20 T cell receptor beta chains sequenced from one sample in a study of blood T cell repertoires in COVID-19. The assay was immunoSEQ multiplex PCR, and TCRdb's table has in-frame clones only and misses some. The sample lists under 300,000 clones; about four fifths were seen once. The sequenced sample consisted of peripheral blood. These receptors were obtained from a woman aged 18-35 years with acute or convalescent COVID-19.

The chain has TRBV7-9 and TRBJ1-6, with D perhaps TRBD1 (5 bases). Germline V gives CDR1 SEHNR, CDR2 FQNEAQ (reference sequence). The length of the CDR3 is 14 residues. The V gene lost 4 bases and the J gene lost 9 bases, with 13 bases spanning the gap. For the CDR3, the DNA is TGTGCCAGCAGCTCGGACAACTGGGGTTCACCCCTCCACTTT. This translates into CASSSDNWGSPLHF.

V and J are TRBV27 and TRBJ2-1, with 12 nucleotides matching TRBD2. The germline CDR1 and CDR2 sequences are MNHEY and SMNVEV (reference sequence). V was clipped by 8 bases and J by 5 bases; unmatched bases: 4. This CDR3 is built from 14 residues. CDR3 sequence (DNA): TGTGCCAGCCGAAGACTAGCGGGAGACAATGAGCAGTTCTTC. As protein: CASRRLAGDNEQFF.

This sequence joins TRBV7-2 and TRBJ1-6; 11 nucleotides align to TRBD1. Germline V gives CDR1 SGHTA, CDR2 FQGNSA. J was trimmed by 10 bases and V by 5 bases; bases with no gene match: 10. The CDR3 sequence is 16 residues long. CDR3: CASSLRTGGAGSPLHF. In nucleotides, the CDR3 is TGTGCCAGCAGCCTTCGGACAGGGGGCGCGGGGTCACCCCTCCACTTT.

The chain is built from TRBV5-1 and TRBJ1-4; D uncertain. V was clipped by 0 bases and J by 8 bases, with 8 bases between them. Germline V gene lookup returns CDR1 SGHRS and CDR2 YFSETQ. The CDR3 sequence is 13 residues long. CDR3 DNA: TGCGCCAGCAGCTTGGGGAACGGGGAAAAACTGTTTTTT. Translated, it gives CASSLGNGEKLFF.

The V and J genes are TRBV6-6 and TRBJ2-3; 7 bases map to TRBD1. V gave up 8 bases and J gave up 0 bases; unmatched junction bases: 5. The V gene's germline CDR1 is MNHNY and CDR2 SVGAGI (reference sequence). This CDR3 comprises 14 residues. CDR3 amino acids: CASLRQGSTDTQYF. The CDR3 region has the DNA TGTGCCAGCCTTAGACAGGGAAGCACAGATACGCAGTATTTT.

V gene TRBV27 combines with J gene TRBJ1-1; D is uncertain. Germline V gene data show CDR1 as MNHEY and CDR2 as SMNVEV (reference sequence). V lost 1 base, J lost 4 bases, and 13 bases lay in between. The CDR3 runs 15 residues. DNA of the CDR3: TGTGCCAGCAGTTTATTTCCTCCGGGGTTCACTGAAGCTTTCTTT. This sequence encodes CASSLFPPGFTEAFF.

The V and J genes are TRBV15 and TRBJ2-1; 16 nucleotides match TRBD2. This CDR3 is built from 18 residues. Unmatched junction bases numbered 11, after V lost 6 bases and J lost 6 bases. From germline, CDR1 is LNHNV and CDR2 YYDKDF (reference sequence). The CDR3 region has the DNA TGTGCCACCAGGACCCCGGGACTAGCGGGAGGGCCCAGCAATGAGCAGTTCTTC. This sequence encodes CATRTPGLAGGPSNEQFF.

V and J are TRBV19 and TRBJ2-3; TRBD2 aligns across 10 bases. The CDR3 is 16 residues long. Losses at the gene ends were 4 bases for V and 5 bases for J; bases not matched to a gene: 9. Germline CDR1 is LNHDA and CDR2 is SQIVND (reference sequence). As DNA, the CDR3 is TGTGCCAGTAGTACCTCTAGCGGGAGAGGGATAGATACGCAGTATTTT. Protein: CASSTSSGRGIDTQYF.

The rearrangement links TRBV7-2 to TRBJ2-7; D call uncertain. CDR3 length equals 14 residues. Germline V CDR1 and CDR2: SGHTA, FQGNSA. The germline V and J ends were trimmed by 1 base and 6 bases, with 13 bases remaining between them. CDR3 residues: CASSLDGSQSEQYF. The CDR3 DNA reads as TGTGCCAGCAGCTTAGACGGTTCCCAATCCGAGCAGTACTTC.

The V call is TRBV5-1, the J call TRBJ2-7; no firm D call. The V end was cut by 5 bases, the J end by 1 base, with 10 bases between. CDR3 size: 13 residues. Germline V gene lookup returns CDR1 SGHRS and CDR2 YFSETQ. CDR3 sequence reads: CASRVADSYEQYF. The CDR3 DNA follows: TGCGCCAGCAGAGTCGCGGATTCCTACGAGCAGTACTTC. Full variable domain (missing parts from reference TRBV5-1 and TRBJ2-7): KAGVTQTPRYLIKTRGQQVTLSCSPISGHRSVSWYQQTPGQGLQFLFEYFSETQRNKGNFPGRFSGRQFSNSRSEMNVSTLELGDSALYLCASRVADSYEQYFGPGTRLTVT.

V is TRBV18 and J is TRBJ1-2, with 10 nucleotides matching TRBD1. CDR3 length: 16 amino acids. The V gene's germline CDR1 is KGHSH and CDR2 LQKENI. Losses at the gene ends were 3 bases for V and 4 bases for J; bases not matched to a gene: 8. The chain's CDR3 is CASSPGTGEWGYGYTF. DNA of the CDR3: TGTGCCAGCTCACCCGGGACAGGGGAGTGGGGCTATGGCTACACCTTC.

The genes are TRBV18 and TRBJ1-2; TRBD1 matches 7 bases. The ends lost 2 bases at V and 0 bases at J; junction bases unmatched: 12. The V gene's germline CDR1 is KGHSH and CDR2 LQKENI. The CDR3 has 18 amino acids. The CDR3 sequence: CASSPEGPGGTANYGYTF. CDR3 sequence (DNA): TGTGCCAGCTCACCAGAAGGCCCAGGGGGAACAGCTAACTATGGCTACACCTTC.

The chain carries TRBV4-2 and TRBJ2-5; D perhaps matches TRBD1 (6 bases). The V gene's germline CDR1 is LGHNA and CDR2 YNFKEQ. Trimming shortened V by 1 base and J by 5 bases, and 17 bases separated the two germline ends. The CDR3 totals 16 residues. CDR3 DNA: TGTGCCAGCAGCCAAGTCGCACAGGGTGGATTGGAGACCCAGTACTTC. This translates into CASSQVAQGGLETQYF.

This chain uses TRBV7-2 with TRBJ2-7; 7 nucleotides agree with TRBD2. Germline loops: CDR1 SGHTA, CDR2 FQGNSA. Unmatched junction bases numbered 11, after V lost 5 bases and J lost 1 base. This CDR3 is built from 16 residues. CDR3 in DNA: TGTGCCAGCAGCGAAGGGCCGGGAGGCCTATCCTACGAGCAGTACTTC. It yields the protein CASSEGPGGLSYEQYF.

This chain connects TRBV6-1 to TRBJ2-1; TRBD2 agrees at 13 bases. Unmatched junction bases numbered 4, after V lost 3 bases and J lost 14 bases. This CDR3 comprises 13 residues. Per the germline V gene, CDR1 is MNHNS and CDR2 is SASEGT. This chain's CDR3 is CASSEGLAGREFF. The DNA of the CDR3 is TGTGCCAGCAGTGAGGGACTAGCGGGAAGGGAGTTCTTC.

This chain links TRBV6-5 with TRBJ2-1; the D gene is possibly TRBD1 (6 bases). This CDR3 has 14 amino acids. Trimming stripped 8 bases from V and 5 bases from J, with 16 bases between. Germline values: CDR1 MNHEY, CDR2 SVGAGI. Here the CDR3 DNA reads TGTGCCAGCGATCCGTTGGGGGCCAACAATGAGCAGTTCTTC. It specifies CASDPLGANNEQFF.

This chain joins TRBV30 and TRBJ1-1, with TRBD1 as a possible D gene (5 bases). Germline CDR1 is GTSNPN and CDR2 is SVGIG (reference sequence). The length of the CDR3 is 13 residues. Trimming shortened V by 2 bases and J by 1 base, and 8 bases separated the two germline ends. The CDR3 loop is CAWSLGGNTEAFF. The DNA for the CDR3 is TGTGCCTGGAGTCTCGGGGGGAACACTGAAGCTTTCTTT. The full variable domain, completed using reference TRBV30 and TRBJ1-1, is SQTIHQWPATLVQPVGSPLSLECTVEGTSNPNLYWYRQAAGRGLQLLFYSVGIGQISSEVPQNLSASRPQDRQFILSSKKLLLSDSGFYLCAWSLGGNTEAFFGQGTRLTVV.

The rearrangement links TRBV19 to TRBJ1-2; no definite D call. From germline, CDR1 is LNHDA and CDR2 SQIVND (reference sequence). This CDR3 region has 12 residues. V was trimmed by 5 bases and J by 4 bases, leaving 8 bases between them. CDR3 region: CASSQALYGYTF. The CDR3 bases are TGTGCCAGTAGTCAGGCCCTCTATGGCTACACCTTC.

The chain couples TRBV11-2 to TRBJ1-3; 7 nucleotides align to TRBD1. The CDR3 is 17 amino acids. CDR1 is SGHAT, CDR2 FQNNGV, per germline. J lost 3 bases, V lost 5 bases, and 13 bases had no gene match. In DNA, the CDR3 is TGTGCCAGCAGCCATCGCGGGCTAGGGGGCATTGGAAACACCATATATTTT. Translated, it gives CASSHRGLGGIGNTIYF.

The rearrangement links TRBV6-1 to TRBJ1-1; 8 bases fit TRBD1. J gave up 10 bases and V 3 bases, and 10 bases lay outside the gene matches. The CDR3 loop spans 14 amino acids. The V gene's germline CDR1 is MNHNS and CDR2 SASEGT. The CDR3 region has the DNA TGTGCCAGCAGTGACAGGGGGCGCGGGCTTGGAGCTTTCTTT. Its translation is CASSDRGRGLGAFF.